This TCR beta chain was sequenced during a study of blood T cell repertoires in COVID-19. Overall study: Researchers got acute and convalescent COVID-19 samples from the United States, Italy and Spain.

CDR1 LNHDA and CDR2 SQIVND come from the germline V gene (reference sequence). This CDR3 is 13 amino acids long. V gave up 3 bases and J gave up 8 bases, with 13 bases separating them. Per the study methods: From reference gene primer amplification, estimates of nucleated cell counts were derived. Libraries were prepared by immunoSEQ multiplex PCR; TCRdb keeps only in-frame clonotypes and omits some of them. V and J calls and clone size are copied from that table; D and trimming were computed from the DNA. The sample contains 220,000 or so clones, 75% to 90% of which appear only once. Sequenced material: peripheral blood. The chain employs TRBV19 and TRBJ1-2; D is perhaps TRBD1 (6 bases). The sequence was collected from a woman of 80 years or more with COVID-19, enrolled during active disease. CDR3 residues: CASSIPGAKGYTF. The CDR3 nucleotides are TGTGCCAGTAGTATCCCAGGGGCTAAGGGCTACACCTTC.